The clone carrying this T cell receptor (beta chain) occurred a few times. Its antigen is not identified. The method was immunoSEQ multiplex PCR; TCRdb's version includes in-frame clones alone and lacks a portion of them. Here the sample spans roughly 70,000 clones, around 90% being singletons. This sample is part of a study of T cell responses to AZD1222 COVID-19 vaccine. Study results and limitations: Vaccine-related CD4 TCRs covered spike, predominating at 160-218 and 743-854. Reportedly, nearly half the spike-specific TCRs target unmutated variant regions. Clonal diversity was possibly underestimated, and white British individuals and females predominated among donors.

CDR1 is SNHLY and CDR2 is FYNNEI in the germline V gene. The CDR3 sequence is 14 residues long. Trimming pared 7 bases from V and 4 bases from J, leaving 13 bases between. Investigators merged groups given second doses at roughly 4 or roughly 12 weeks. This chain connects TRBV2 to TRBJ1-4, with D tentatively TRBD1 (5 bases). This clonotype was obtained from an adult who received the AZD1222 COVID-19 vaccine. Sample: peripheral blood, taken 28 days after the second AZD1222 dose. CDR3 nucleotides: TGTGCCAGCAAGCTGACAGCCAGTAATGAAAAACTGTTTTTT. This sequence encodes CASKLTASNEKLFF.